This passage covers 14 T cell receptor beta chains from one sample sequenced in a study of CD8+CD57+ T cells in acquired aplastic anemia. The patients chosen for sequencing had shown expansion of CD8+CD57+ cells (detected by flow cytometry). Profiles of TCR beta VDJ and CDR3 were generated from a genomic DNA template. TCRdb reprocessed the reads with MiXCR, giving one entry per CDR3 protein. The sample shows 450,000 to 600,000 distinct CDR3 sequences, roughly a third of them seen only once. The source material was sorted CD4+, CD8+, or CD8+CD57+ T cells (not recorded which) from PBMCs. These receptors were obtained from a human donor with aplastic anemia.

This sequence joins TRBV9 and TRBJ2-4; D is undetermined. Germline assignment: CDR1 SGDLS and CDR2 YYNGEE. This CDR3 contains 14 residues. V gave up 0 bases and J gave up 8 bases, with 12 bases separating them. The CDR3 nucleotides read TGTGCCAGCAGCGTAGGAGTTAAGGAAGACATTCAGTACTTC. Translating gives CASSVGVKEDIQYF.

The CDR3 nucleotides are TGCGCCAGCAGCGTAGCTACGGGGGTTCAAGAGACCCAGTACTTC. Translation: CASSVATGVQETQYF. The genes are TRBV10-2 and TRBJ2-5, with D possibly matching TRBD2 (6 bases). The ends were cut back, 6 bases at V and 2 bases at J, with 16 bases in the middle. In germline, CDR1 is WSHSY, CDR2 SAAADI. CDR3 length equals 15 residues.

The CDR3 DNA is TGTGCCAGCAGCCTGTACCTCGGGGATCACACAGATACGCAGTATTTT. Translation gives CASSLYLGDHTDTQYF. The chain couples TRBV4-2 to TRBJ2-3; maybe TRBD2 (5 bases). The CDR3 loop spans 16 amino acids. The V gene lost 4 bases and the J gene lost 2 bases, with 16 bases spanning the gap. The germline V gene encodes CDR1 LGHNA and CDR2 YNFKEQ.

Only a few counts were recorded for this clonotype. The CDR3 region is CASSSRQGPNTEAFF. CDR3 nucleotide sequence: TGTGCCAGCAGCTCGAGACAGGGGCCGAACACTGAAGCTTTCTTT. This chain connects TRBV7-6 to TRBJ1-1, with 8 positions matching TRBD1. This CDR3 comprises 15 residues. The trim removed 4 bases at V and 1 base at J, leaving 5 bases unmatched. Germline CDR1 and CDR2: SGHVS and FNYEAQ.

This chain joins TRBV24-1 and TRBJ1-5, with no clear D. The length of the CDR3 is 12 residues. The germline V gene has CDR1 KGHDR and CDR2 SFDVKD. Trimming stripped 7 bases from V and 2 bases from J, with 5 bases between. The CDR3 here is CATSLGNQPQHF. The CDR3 DNA sequence: TGTGCCACCAGCCTTGGCAATCAGCCCCAGCATTTT.

J is TRBJ2-1 and V is TRBV2; 7 nucleotides align to TRBD2. The V gene end was trimmed by 7 bases and the J gene end by 5 bases; junction bases not matched to a gene: 11. This CDR3 is built from 15 residues. CDR1 is SNHLY, CDR2 FYNNEI, per germline. The CDR3 loop reads CASTLVGGGDNEQFF. CDR3 DNA sequence: TGTGCCAGCACCCTAGTGGGGGGAGGGGACAATGAGCAGTTCTTC.

The chain joins TRBV7-9 to TRBJ2-5, with no clear D. This CDR3 has 13 residues. Trimming shortened V by 5 bases and J by 2 bases, and 9 bases separated the two germline ends. CDR1 and CDR2 (germline): SEHNR, FQNEAQ (reference sequence). The CDR3 bases are TGTGCCAGCAGCCAAGTCTCACAAGAGACCCAGTACTTC. Translating gives CASSQVSQETQYF.

This clonotype was seen more than once but under ten times. V is TRBV12-3 or TRBV12-4 and J is TRBJ1-1, with D unresolved. Trimming removed 4 bases from V and 8 bases from J, with 8 bases in between. This CDR3 is built from 11 residues. Here the CDR3 DNA reads TGTGCCAGCAGTTGGAGACCCGAAGCTTTCTTT. It encodes CASSWRPEAFF.

The rearrangement uses TRBV25-1 and TRBJ2-5, with 14 bases aligning to TRBD2. Germline CDR1 MGHDK, CDR2 SYGVNS. This CDR3 is 19 amino acids long. V trimming: 6 bases; J trimming: 5 bases; junction bases outside the gene matches: 17. The CDR3 loop is CASSPGLAGEVGSRETQYF. The DNA of the CDR3 is TGTGCCAGCAGCCCGGGACTAGCGGGAGAGGTGGGCTCTCGGGAGACCCAGTACTTC.

V gene TRBV29-1 combines with J gene TRBJ2-7; TRBD1 matches 10 bases. Trimming removed 7 bases from V and 3 bases from J; junction bases left unmatched: 3. Germline CDR1 reads SQVTM; CDR2 reads ANQGSEA. This CDR3 spans 12 amino acids. CDR3 amino acids: CSAGQGVYEQYF. CDR3 DNA sequence: TGCAGCGCTGGACAGGGGGTCTACGAGCAGTACTTC.

This clonotype was seen only a few times. The V and J genes are TRBV20-1 and TRBJ2-1; weak D call: TRBD1 (5 bases). The CDR3 consists of 13 residues. V dropped 4 bases and J dropped 5 bases, with 12 bases sitting between them. From germline, CDR1 is DFQATT and CDR2 SNEGSKA (reference sequence). CDR3 loop: CSAMLGADNEQFF. The CDR3 DNA reads as TGCAGTGCTATGTTAGGGGCCGACAATGAGCAGTTCTTC.

Many counts were recorded for this clonotype. The rearrangement uses TRBV20-1 and TRBJ2-7; unclear D gene. The length of the CDR3 is 13 residues. Germline V gene lookup returns CDR1 DFQATT and CDR2 SNEGSKA (reference sequence). The germline V and J ends were trimmed by 3 bases and 3 bases, with 12 bases remaining between them. CDR3 protein: CSARNSIDYEQYF. The CDR3 DNA reads as TGCAGTGCTAGGAACAGTATAGACTACGAGCAGTACTTC.

This clonotype was observed once. This chain joins TRBV6-1 and TRBJ2-3, with 7 bases aligning to TRBD1. The CDR3 length is 16 residues. J lost 0 bases, V lost 5 bases, and 8 bases had no gene match. Germline V lookup: CDR1 MNHNS, CDR2 SASEGT. CDR3 DNA: TGTGCCAGCAGTACAACCGGGACAGCTAGCACAGATACGCAGTATTTT. Translated: CASSTTGTASTDTQYF.

This clonotype was seen repeatedly, ten times or more. The chain recombines TRBV20-1 with TRBJ2-5, with 8 nucleotides matching TRBD2. The CDR3 consists of 13 residues. Per germline, CDR1 DFQATT and CDR2 SNEGSKA (reference sequence). This chain's CDR3 is CSGGGGYQETQYF. The CDR3 nucleotides are TGCAGCGGGGGGGGCGGTTATCAAGAGACCCAGTACTTC.